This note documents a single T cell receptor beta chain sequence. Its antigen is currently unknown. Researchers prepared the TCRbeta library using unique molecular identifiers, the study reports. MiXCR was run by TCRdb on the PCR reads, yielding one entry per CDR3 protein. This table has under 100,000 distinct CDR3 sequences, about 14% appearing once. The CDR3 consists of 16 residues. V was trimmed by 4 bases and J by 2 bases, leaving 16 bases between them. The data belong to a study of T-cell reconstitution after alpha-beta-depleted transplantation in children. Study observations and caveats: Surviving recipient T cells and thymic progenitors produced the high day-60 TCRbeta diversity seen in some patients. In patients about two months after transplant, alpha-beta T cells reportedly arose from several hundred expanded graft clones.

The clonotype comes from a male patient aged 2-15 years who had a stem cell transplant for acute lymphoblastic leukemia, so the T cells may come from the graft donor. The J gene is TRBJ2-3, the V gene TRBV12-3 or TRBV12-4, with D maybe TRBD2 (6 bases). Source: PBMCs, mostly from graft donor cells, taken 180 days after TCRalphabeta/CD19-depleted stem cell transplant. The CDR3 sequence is CASSSPWRGATDTQYF. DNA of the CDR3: TGTGCCAGCAGTTCCCCCTGGCGGGGTGCCACAGATACGCAGTATTTT.